The entry that follows covers one T cell receptor beta chain sequence. Its antigen is as yet unknown. A much larger clone differs by one base, so this may be a read error. This CDR3 is missing its conserved last phenylalanine or tryptophan, likely due to a read error. This record comes from a study of CD8 T cells in ankylosing spondylitis. Study outcomes and limitations: Eight highly homologous variants formed a TCR beta motif that appeared characteristic of ankylosing spondylitis blood. A CD8+ phenotype characterized the disease-linked clones, which were relatively rare in peripheral blood.

TCRdb fed the 5' RACE reads into MiXCR, producing one record per CDR3 protein. Of 200,000 to 300,000 distinct CDR3 sequences in the sample, about 11% were seen once. This CDR3 spans 13 amino acids. Germline V gene sequence: CDR1 SEHNR, CDR2 FQNEAQ (reference sequence). V was shortened by 8 bases and J by 2 bases, with 11 bases between the two germline ends. This chain connects TRBV7-9 to TRBJ2-3, with D perhaps matching TRBD2 (5 bases). The origin of this receptor is a male donor with ankylosing spondylitis or in good health (not recorded which). The specimen sequenced was blood, either unsorted or a sorted T cell fraction (not recorded which). The CDR3 region has the DNA TGTGCCAGCTTGGCGGGTGTCACAGATACGCAGTATTTA. Residues: CASLAGVTDTQYL.